Described below is a single T cell receptor (beta chain) sequence and its context. Antigen specificity is unknown. This entry comes from a study of T cell responses to AZD1222 COVID-19 vaccine. Study results and limitations: Across the whole spike, CD4 TCRs peaked at regions 160-218 and 743-854. An increase in Spike-specific TCR breadth and depth was observed after two AZD1222 doses.

Clones were read by immunoSEQ multiplex PCR, and TCRdb kept only the in-frame ones, dropping some. The table has 140,000 to 150,000 clones, 80% to 95% seen once. The source is an adult in good health. Source: peripheral blood, taken on day 0 of MenACWY control vaccination.

CDR3 sequence: CASSPRLEGGTEAFF. In DNA, the CDR3 is TGTGCCAGCTCACCTCGCTTGGAGGGAGGAACTGAAGCTTTCTTT. This chain joins TRBV18 and TRBJ1-1; no reliable D call. Germline assignment: CDR1 KGHSH and CDR2 LQKENI. Trimming cost V 3 bases and J 5 bases, with 16 bases left between them. The CDR3 has 15 residues.